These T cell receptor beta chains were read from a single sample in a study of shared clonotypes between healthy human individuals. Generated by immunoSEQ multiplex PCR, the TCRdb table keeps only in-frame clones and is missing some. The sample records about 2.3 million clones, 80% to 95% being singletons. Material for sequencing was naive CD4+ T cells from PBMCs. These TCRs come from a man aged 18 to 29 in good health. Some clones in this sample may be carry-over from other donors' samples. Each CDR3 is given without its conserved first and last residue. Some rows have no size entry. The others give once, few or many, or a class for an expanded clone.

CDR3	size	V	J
ASSFGTGGREQY	-	TRBV5-1	TRBJ2-7
ASSFPGQGLYEQY	-	TRBV2	TRBJ2-7
ASRPAQGSNEKLF	-	TRBV6-5	TRBJ1-4
ASRTGTGVTGELF	-	TRBV27	TRBJ2-2
ASSLDWATGELF	-	TRBV11-2	TRBJ2-2
ASSEDRRQY	-	TRBV7-9	TRBJ2-7
ASSLMTYGYT	-	TRBV28	TRBJ1-2
ASGSSSYGYT	-	TRBV28	TRBJ1-2
ASNAGQLRGSVQF	-	TRBV25-1	TRBJ2-1
ASSFSTGSGTGELF	-	TRBV27	TRBJ2-2
ASSHPQGLNNEQF	-	TRBV4-1	TRBJ2-1
ASSVVGDRYNEQF	-	TRBV9	TRBJ2-1
ASSRNFIYGYT	-	TRBV19	TRBJ1-2
ASSQDPYVGYTGELF	-	TRBV14	TRBJ2-2
ASSPVTGFGETQY	-	TRBV19	TRBJ2-5
ASSSRIGDNQPQH	-	TRBV6-5	TRBJ1-5
ASSTDATGTGSRADTQY	-	TRBV5-1	TRBJ2-3
ASSIYGSGRVRGYT	-	TRBV19	TRBJ1-2
ASSLTRDQPQH	-	TRBV7-3	TRBJ1-5
ASSLELVRYEQY	-	TRBV5-8	TRBJ2-7
ASTILTGEGNTIY	-	TRBV6-4	TRBJ1-3
ASSEGQGAFGELF	-	TRBV2	TRBJ2-2
ASSLDWISMNEQF	-	TRBV11-2	TRBJ2-1
ASSTTVGNEQF	-	TRBV18	TRBJ2-1
ASRTTPNYGYT	-	TRBV6-6	TRBJ1-2
ASSTGGTSGGTQETQY	-	TRBV5-1	TRBJ2-5
AIKAGGPDNEQF	-	TRBV10-3	TRBJ2-1
ASSDVASRGGETQY	once	TRBV2	TRBJ2-5
ASSQTTGDNEQF	-	TRBV5-1	TRBJ2-1
ASSQVQGNEQY	-	TRBV4-3	-
ASSAFSGTAYEQY	-	TRBV6-5	TRBJ2-7
ASSSKRGPPGQPQH	-	TRBV27	TRBJ1-5
ASRVVEGANVLT	-	TRBV6-4	TRBJ2-6
SVTQTGMVELF	-	TRBV29-1	TRBJ2-2
SIGGYT	-	TRBV29-1	TRBJ1-2
ASSEGGTLPQAYEQY	-	TRBV25-1	TRBJ2-7
ASSSAHLAGNYGYT	-	TRBV27	TRBJ1-2
ASARSALNYGYT	-	TRBV18	TRBJ1-2
ASSPLGGEATGELF	-	TRBV7-8	TRBJ2-2
ASSLVASGSYNEQF	-	TRBV5-1	TRBJ2-1
ASSYSSEANYGYT	-	TRBV6-5	TRBJ1-2
ASSVDGRGAHEQY	-	TRBV9	TRBJ2-7
ASSEGFAVGGYT	-	TRBV2	TRBJ1-2
ASSWGVTTGELF	-	TRBV2	TRBJ2-2
ASSRRTGNEKLF	-	TRBV4-1	TRBJ1-4
ASSLPRLAGGNEQF	-	TRBV5-1	TRBJ2-1
AISERAGGRNEQY	-	TRBV10-3	TRBJ2-7
ASSRQGASSGANVLT	-	TRBV18	TRBJ2-6
ASSQRTGIGVNEKLF	-	TRBV14	TRBJ1-4
ASSETGTGLKPLSEQF	-	TRBV25-1	TRBJ2-1
ATNGDPSSYNEQF	-	TRBV5-1	TRBJ2-1
ASSLAEPQH	-	TRBV2	TRBJ1-5
ASSPDVGNTIY	-	TRBV5-1	TRBJ1-3
ASSLEVGRNNNEQF	-	TRBV7-2	TRBJ2-1
ANPTAYSGNTIY	-	TRBV10-3	TRBJ1-3